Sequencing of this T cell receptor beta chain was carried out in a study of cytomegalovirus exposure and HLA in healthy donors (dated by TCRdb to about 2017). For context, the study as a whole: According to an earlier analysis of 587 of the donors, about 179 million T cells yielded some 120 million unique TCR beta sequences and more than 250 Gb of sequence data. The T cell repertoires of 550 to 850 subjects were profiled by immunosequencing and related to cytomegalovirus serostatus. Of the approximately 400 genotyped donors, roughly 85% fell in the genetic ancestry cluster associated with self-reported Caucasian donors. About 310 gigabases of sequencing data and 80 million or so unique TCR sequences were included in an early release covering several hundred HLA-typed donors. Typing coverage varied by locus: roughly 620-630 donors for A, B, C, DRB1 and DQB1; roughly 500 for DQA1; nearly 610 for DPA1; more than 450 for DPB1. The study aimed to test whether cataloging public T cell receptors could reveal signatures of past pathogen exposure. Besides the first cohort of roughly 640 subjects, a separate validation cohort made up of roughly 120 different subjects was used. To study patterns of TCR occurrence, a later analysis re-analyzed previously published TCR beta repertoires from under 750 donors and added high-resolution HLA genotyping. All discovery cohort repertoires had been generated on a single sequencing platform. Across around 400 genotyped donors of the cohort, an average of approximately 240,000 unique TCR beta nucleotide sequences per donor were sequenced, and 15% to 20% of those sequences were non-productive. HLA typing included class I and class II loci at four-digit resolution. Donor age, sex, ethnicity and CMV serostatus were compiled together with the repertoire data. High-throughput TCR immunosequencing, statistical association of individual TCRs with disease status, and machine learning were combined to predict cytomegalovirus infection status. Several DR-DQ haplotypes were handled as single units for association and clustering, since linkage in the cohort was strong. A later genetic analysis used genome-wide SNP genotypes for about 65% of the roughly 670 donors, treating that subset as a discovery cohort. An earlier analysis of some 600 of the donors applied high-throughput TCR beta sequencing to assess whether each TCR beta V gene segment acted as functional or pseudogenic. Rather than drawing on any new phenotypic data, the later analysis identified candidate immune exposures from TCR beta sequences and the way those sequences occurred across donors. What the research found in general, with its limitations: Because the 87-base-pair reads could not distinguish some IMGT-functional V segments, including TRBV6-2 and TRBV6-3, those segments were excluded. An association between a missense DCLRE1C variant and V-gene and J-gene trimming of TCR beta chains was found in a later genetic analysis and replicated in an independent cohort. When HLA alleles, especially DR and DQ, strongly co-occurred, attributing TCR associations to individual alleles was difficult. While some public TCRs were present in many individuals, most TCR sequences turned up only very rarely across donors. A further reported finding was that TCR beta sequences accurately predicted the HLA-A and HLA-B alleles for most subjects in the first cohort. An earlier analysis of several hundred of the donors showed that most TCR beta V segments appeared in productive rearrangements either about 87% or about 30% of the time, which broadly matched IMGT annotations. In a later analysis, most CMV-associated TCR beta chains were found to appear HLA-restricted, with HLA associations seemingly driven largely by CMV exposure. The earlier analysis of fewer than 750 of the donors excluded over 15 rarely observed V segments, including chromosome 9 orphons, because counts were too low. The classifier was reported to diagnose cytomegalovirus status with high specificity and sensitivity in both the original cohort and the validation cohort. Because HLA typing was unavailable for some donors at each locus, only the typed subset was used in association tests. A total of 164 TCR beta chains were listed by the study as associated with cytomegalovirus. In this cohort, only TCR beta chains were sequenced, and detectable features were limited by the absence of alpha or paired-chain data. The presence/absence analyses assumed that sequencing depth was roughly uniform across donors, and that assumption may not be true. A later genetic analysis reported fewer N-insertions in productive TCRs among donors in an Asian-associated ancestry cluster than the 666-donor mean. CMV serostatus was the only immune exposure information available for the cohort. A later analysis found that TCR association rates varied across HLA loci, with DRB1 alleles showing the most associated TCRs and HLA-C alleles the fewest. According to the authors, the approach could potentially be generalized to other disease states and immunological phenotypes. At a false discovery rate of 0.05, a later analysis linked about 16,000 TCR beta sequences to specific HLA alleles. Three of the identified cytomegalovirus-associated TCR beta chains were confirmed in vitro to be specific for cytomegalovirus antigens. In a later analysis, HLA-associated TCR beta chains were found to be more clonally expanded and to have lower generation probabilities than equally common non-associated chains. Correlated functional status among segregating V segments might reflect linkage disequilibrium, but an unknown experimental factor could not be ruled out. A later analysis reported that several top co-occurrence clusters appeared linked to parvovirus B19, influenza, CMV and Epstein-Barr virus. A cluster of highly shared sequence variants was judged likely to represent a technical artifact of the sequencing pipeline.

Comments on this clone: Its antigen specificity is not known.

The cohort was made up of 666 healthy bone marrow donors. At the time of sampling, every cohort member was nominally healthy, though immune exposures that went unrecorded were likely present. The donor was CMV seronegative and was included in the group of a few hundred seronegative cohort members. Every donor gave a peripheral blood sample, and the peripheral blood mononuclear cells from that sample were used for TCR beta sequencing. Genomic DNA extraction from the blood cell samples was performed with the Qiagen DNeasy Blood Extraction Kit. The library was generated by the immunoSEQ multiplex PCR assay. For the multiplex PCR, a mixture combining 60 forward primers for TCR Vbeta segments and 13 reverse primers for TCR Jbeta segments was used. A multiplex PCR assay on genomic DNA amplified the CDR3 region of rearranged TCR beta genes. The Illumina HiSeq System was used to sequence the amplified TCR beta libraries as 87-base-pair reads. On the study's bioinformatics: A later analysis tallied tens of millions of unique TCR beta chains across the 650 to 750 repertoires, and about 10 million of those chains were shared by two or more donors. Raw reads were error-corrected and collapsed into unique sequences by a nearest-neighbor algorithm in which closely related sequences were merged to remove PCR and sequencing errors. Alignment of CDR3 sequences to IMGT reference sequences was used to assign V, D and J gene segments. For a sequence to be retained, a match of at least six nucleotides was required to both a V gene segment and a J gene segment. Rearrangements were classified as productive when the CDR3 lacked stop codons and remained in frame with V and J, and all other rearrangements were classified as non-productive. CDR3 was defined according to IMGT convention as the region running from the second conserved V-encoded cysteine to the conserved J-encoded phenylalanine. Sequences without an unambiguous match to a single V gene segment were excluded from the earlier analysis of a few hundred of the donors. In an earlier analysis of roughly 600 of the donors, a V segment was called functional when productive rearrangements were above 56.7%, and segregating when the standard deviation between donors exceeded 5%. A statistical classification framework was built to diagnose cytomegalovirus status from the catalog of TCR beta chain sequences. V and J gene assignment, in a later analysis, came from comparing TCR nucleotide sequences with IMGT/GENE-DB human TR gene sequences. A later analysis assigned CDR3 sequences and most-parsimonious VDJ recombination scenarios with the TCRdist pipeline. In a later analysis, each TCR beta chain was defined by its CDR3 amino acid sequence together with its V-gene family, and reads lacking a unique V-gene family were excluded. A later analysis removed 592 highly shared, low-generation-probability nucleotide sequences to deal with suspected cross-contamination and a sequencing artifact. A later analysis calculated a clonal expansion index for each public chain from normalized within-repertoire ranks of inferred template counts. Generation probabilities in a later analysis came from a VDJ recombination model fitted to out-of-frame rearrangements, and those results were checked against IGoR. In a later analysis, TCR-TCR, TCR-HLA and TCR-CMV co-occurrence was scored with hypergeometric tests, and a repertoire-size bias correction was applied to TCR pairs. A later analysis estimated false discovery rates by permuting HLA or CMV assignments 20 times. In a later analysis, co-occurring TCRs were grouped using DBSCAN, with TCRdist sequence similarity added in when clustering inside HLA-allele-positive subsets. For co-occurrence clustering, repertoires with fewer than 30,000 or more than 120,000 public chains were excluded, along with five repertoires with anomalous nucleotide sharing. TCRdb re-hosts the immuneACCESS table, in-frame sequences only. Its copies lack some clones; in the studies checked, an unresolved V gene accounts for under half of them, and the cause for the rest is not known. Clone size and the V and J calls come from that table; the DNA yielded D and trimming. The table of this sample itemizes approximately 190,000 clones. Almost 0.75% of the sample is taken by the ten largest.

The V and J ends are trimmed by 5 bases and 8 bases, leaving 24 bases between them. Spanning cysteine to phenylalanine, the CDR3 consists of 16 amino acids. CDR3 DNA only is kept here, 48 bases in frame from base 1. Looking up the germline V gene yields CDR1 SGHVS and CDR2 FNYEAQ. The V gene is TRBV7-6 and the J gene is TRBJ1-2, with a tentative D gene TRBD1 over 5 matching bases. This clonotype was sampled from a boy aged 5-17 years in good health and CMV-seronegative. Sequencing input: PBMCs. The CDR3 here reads CASSPLGRGKAGGYTF. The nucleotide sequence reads TGTGCCAGCAGCCCCTTGGGGCGGGGTAAGGCAGGAGGCTACACCTTC.